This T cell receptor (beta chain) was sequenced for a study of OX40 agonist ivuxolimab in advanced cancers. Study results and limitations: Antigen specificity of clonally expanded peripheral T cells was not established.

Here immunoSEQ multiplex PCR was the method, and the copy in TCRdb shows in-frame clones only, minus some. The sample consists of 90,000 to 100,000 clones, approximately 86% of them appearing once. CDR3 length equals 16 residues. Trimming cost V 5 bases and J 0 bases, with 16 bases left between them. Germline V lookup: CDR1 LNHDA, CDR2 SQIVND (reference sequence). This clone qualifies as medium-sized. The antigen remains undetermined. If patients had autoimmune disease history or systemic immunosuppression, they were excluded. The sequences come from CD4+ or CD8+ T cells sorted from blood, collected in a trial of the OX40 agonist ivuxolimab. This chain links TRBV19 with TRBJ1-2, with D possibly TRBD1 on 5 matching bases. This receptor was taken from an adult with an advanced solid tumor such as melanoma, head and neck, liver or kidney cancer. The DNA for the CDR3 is TGTGCCAGTAGTGGGGTAGGACACGAAGCTAACTATGGCTACACCTTC. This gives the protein CASSGVGHEANYGYTF.